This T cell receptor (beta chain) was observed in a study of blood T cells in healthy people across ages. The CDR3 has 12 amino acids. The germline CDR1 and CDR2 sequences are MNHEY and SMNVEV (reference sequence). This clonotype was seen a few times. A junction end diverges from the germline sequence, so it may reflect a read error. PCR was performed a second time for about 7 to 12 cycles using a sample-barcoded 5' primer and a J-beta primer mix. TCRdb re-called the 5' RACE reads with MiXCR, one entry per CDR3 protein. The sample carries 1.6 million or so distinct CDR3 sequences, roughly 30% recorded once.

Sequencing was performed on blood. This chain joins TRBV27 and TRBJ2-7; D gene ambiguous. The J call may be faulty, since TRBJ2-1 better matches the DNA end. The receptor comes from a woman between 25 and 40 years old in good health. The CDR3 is CASYATYNGQFF. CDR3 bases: TGTGCCAGCTACGCCACCTACAATGGGCAGTTCTTC.